This T cell receptor beta chain derives from a study of CD8 T cells in ankylosing spondylitis. Overall study results and limits: The clones that were linked to disease were reported to be significantly enriched in matched synovial fluid samples from ankylosing spondylitis patients. Both synovial fluid and blood in reactive arthritis had previously been reported to carry some motif variants. Characteristic, it appeared, of ankylosing spondylitis blood was a TCR beta motif of roughly eight highly homologous variants.

Looked up from germline, CDR1 is SGHAT and CDR2 is FQNNGV. The CDR3 runs 16 residues. The V end was cut by 0 bases, the J end by 6 bases, with 14 bases between. Using its own MiXCR run on the 5' RACE reads, TCRdb lists one record per CDR3 protein. The sample contains about 140,000 distinct CDR3 sequences, 7.5% to 9.5% of which appear only once. Remarks on this clonotype: What it binds is not known.

Sample: synovial fluid, either unsorted or a sorted T cell fraction (not recorded which). The sequence was collected from a male donor with ankylosing spondylitis. The genes are TRBV11-2 and TRBJ2-2; D is ambiguous. Here the CDR3 reads CASSLDPWQVAGELFF. CDR3 nucleotides: TGTGCCAGCAGCTTAGACCCCTGGCAGGTCGCCGGGGAGCTGTTTTTT.